This T cell receptor beta chain was documented in a study of T cell responses to AZD1222 COVID-19 vaccine. Study-wide results and limits: Baseline seropositivity characterized only 5 to 7 AZD1222 recipients. Clonal diversity was possibly underestimated; the donors were predominantly white British and more often female. Nearly half of spike-specific TCRs reportedly go after variant regions that carry no mutations.

A note on this clone: Antigen specificity is unknown.

Method: immunoSEQ multiplex PCR; TCRdb's copy keeps in-frame clones and lacks some. The sample includes approximately 99,000 clones, just over 90% seen only once; the top ten take approximately 9%. This TCR was sampled from an adult who received the AZD1222 COVID-19 vaccine. The sequences come from peripheral blood, collected 28 days after the second AZD1222 dose.

CDR3 in DNA: TGCGCCAGCTGTAAAGAAGTGACGGAAGAGACCCAGTACTTC. Translating gives CASCKEVTEETQYF. The chain carries TRBV5-1 and TRBJ2-5; no firm D call. The germline V gene has CDR1 SGHRS and CDR2 YFSETQ. The CDR3 spans 14 residues. Trimming pared 7 bases from V and 3 bases from J, leaving 16 bases between.